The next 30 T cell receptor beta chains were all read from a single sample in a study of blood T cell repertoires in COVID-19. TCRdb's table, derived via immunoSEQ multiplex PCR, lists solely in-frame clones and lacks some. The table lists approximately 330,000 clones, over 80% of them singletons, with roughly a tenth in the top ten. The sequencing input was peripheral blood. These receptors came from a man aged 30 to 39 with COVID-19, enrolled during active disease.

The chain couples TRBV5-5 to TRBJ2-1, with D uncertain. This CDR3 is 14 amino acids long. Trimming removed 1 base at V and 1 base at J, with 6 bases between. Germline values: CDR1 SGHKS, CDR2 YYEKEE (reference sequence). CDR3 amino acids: CASSLLSSYNEQFF. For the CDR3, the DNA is TGTGCCAGCAGCTTGCTCAGTTCCTACAATGAGCAGTTCTTC.

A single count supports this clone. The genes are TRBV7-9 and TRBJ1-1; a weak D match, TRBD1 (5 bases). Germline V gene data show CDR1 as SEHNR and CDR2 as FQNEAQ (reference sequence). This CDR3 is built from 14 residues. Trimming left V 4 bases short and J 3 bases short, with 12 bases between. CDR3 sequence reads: CASSSGWGDTEAFF. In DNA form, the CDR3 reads TGTGCCAGCAGCTCAGGGTGGGGGGACACTGAAGCTTTCTTT.

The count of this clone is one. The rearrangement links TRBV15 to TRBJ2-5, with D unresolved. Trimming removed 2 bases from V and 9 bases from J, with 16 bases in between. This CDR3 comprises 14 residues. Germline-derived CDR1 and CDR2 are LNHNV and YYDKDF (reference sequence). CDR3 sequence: CATSRKGNVAAQYF. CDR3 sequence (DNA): TGTGCCACCAGCAGAAAAGGAAACGTGGCGGCCCAGTACTTC.

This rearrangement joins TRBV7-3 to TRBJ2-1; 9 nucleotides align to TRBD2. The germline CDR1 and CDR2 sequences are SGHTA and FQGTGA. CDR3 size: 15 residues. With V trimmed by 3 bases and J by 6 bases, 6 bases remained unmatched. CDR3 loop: CASSFASGAVNEQFF. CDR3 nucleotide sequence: TGTGCCAGCAGCTTTGCTAGCGGGGCAGTCAATGAGCAGTTCTTC.

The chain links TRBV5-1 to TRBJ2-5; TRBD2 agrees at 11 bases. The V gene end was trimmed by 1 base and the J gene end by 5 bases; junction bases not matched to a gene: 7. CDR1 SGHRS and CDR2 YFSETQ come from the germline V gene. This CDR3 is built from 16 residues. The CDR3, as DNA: TGCGCCAGCAGCTTGATAGCGGGAGGGTCCGGGGAGACCCAGTACTTC. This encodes CASSLIAGGSGETQYF. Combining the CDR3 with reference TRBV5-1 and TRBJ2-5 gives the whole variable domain KAGVTQTPRYLIKTRGQQVTLSCSPISGHRSVSWYQQTPGQGLQFLFEYFSETQRNKGNFPGRFSGRQFSNSRSEMNVSTLELGDSALYLCASSLIAGGSGETQYFGPGTRLLVL.

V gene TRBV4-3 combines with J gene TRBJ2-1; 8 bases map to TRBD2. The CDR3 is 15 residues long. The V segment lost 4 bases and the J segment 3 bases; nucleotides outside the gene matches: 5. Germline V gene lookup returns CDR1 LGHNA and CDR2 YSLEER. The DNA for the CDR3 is TGCGCCAGCAGCCGTACTAGCGGTTACTACAATGAGCAGTTCTTC. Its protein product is CASSRTSGYYNEQFF.

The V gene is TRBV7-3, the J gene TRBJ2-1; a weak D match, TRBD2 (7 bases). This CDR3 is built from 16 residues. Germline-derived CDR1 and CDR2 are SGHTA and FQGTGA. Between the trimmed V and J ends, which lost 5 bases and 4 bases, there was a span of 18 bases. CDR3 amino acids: CASSTRGRGLYNEQFF. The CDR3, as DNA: TGTGCCAGCAGCACACGCGGGCGGGGGCTATACAATGAGCAGTTCTTC.

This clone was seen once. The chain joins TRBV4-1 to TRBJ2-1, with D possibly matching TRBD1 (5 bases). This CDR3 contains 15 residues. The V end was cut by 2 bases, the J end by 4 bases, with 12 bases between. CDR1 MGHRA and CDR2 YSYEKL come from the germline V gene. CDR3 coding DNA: TGCGCCAGCAGCCAATTTGGGGCAGTATACAATGAGCAGTTCTTC. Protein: CASSQFGAVYNEQFF.

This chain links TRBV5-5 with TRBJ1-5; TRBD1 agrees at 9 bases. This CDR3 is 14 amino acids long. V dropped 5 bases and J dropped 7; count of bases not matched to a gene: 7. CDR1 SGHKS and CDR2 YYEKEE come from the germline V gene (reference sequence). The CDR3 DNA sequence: TGTGCCAGCAGTGTACAGGGGGCAAGACAGCCCCAGCATTTT. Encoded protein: CASSVQGARQPQHF.

Here the CDR3 DNA reads TGTGCCAGCAGCCAAGTCCCAGGCTACAATGAGCAGTTCTTC. Translating it yields CASSQVPGYNEQFF. The chain couples TRBV3-1 (or the pseudogene TRBV3-2) to TRBJ2-1; unclear D gene. Trimming cost V 1 base and J 3 bases, with 7 bases left between them. The germline CDR1 and CDR2 sequences are LGHDT and YNNKEL (reference sequence). This CDR3 spans 14 amino acids.

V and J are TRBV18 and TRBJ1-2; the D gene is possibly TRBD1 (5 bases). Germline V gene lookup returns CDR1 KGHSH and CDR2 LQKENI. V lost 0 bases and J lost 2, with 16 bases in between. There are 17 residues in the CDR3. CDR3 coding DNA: TGTGCCAGCTCACCACCTAACGCAGCTGGGGCCAACTATGGCTACACCTTC. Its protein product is CASSPPNAAGANYGYTF.

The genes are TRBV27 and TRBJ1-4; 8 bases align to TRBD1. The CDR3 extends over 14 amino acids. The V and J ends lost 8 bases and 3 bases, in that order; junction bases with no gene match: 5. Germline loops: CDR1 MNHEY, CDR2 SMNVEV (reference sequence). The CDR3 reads CASGLQGANEKLFF. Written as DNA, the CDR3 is TGTGCCAGCGGTCTACAGGGGGCTAATGAAAAACTGTTTTTT.

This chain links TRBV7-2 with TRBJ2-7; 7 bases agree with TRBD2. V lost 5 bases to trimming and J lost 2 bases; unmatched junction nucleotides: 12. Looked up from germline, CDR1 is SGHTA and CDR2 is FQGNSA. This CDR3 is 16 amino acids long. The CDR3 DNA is TGTGCCAGCAGCCCCCGAAGCGGGACTTCGACCTACGAGCAGTACTTC. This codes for CASSPRSGTSTYEQYF.

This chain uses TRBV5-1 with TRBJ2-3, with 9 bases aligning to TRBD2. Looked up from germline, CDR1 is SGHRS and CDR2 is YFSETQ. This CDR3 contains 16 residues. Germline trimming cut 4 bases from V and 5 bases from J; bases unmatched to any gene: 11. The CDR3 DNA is TGCGCCAGCAGCCCATCCGGCGGGGGGGCCAGAGATACGCAGTATTTT. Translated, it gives CASSPSGGGARDTQYF. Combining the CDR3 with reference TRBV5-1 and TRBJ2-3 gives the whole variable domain KAGVTQTPRYLIKTRGQQVTLSCSPISGHRSVSWYQQTPGQGLQFLFEYFSETQRNKGNFPGRFSGRQFSNSRSEMNVSTLELGDSALYLCASSPSGGGARDTQYFGPGTRLTVL.

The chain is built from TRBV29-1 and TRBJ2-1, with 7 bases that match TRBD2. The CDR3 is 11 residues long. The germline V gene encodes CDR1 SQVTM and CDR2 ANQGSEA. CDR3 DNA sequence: TGCACCGCTGGGAGGGTCAATGAGCAGTTCTTC. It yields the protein CTAGRVNEQFF.

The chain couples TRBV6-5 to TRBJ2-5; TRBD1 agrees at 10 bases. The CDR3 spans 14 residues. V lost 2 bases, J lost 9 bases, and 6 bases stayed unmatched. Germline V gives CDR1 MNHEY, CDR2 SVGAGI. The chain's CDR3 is CASSYAPGQGPQYF. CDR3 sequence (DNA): TGTGCCAGCAGTTACGCTCCGGGACAGGGGCCCCAGTACTTC.

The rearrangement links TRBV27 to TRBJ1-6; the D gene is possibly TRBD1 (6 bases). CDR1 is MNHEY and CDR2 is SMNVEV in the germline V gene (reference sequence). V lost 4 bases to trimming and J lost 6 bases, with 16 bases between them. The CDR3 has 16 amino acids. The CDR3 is CASSSQQQGRNSPLHF. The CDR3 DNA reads TGTGCCAGCAGTTCGCAACAACAGGGCCGTAATTCACCCCTCCACTTT.

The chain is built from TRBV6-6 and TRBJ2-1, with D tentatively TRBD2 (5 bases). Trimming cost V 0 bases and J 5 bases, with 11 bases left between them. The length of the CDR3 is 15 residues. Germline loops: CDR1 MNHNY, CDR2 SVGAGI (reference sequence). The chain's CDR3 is CASSYSGRGDNEQFF. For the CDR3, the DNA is TGTGCCAGCAGTTACTCTGGTCGGGGAGACAATGAGCAGTTCTTC.

CDR3 residues: CASSLYLPQGTIYGYTF. The CDR3 DNA follows: TGCGCCAGCAGCTTGTATCTCCCCCAGGGAACTATCTATGGCTACACCTTC. J is TRBJ1-2 and V is TRBV5-1, with TRBD1 as a possible D gene (5 bases). This CDR3 region has 17 residues. Per the germline V gene, CDR1 is SGHRS and CDR2 is YFSETQ. V was trimmed by 1 base and J by 4 bases, leaving 20 bases between them.

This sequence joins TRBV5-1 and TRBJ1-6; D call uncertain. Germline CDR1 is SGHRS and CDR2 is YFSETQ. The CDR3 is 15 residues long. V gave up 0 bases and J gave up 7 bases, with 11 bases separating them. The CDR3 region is CASSLAGLLNSPLHF. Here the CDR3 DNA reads TGCGCCAGCAGCTTGGCCGGACTCCTGAATTCACCCCTCCACTTT.

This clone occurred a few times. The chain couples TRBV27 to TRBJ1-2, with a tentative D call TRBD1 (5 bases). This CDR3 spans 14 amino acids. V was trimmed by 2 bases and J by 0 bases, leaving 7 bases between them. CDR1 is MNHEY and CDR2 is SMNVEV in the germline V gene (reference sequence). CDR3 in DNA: TGTGCCAGCAGTTTAAGGGGAACTAACTATGGCTACACCTTC. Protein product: CASSLRGTNYGYTF.

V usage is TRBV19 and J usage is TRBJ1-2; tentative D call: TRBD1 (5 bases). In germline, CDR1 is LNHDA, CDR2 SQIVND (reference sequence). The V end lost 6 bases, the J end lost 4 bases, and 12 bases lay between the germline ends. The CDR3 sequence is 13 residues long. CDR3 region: CASSPQGGYGYTF. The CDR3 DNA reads TGTGCCAGTAGCCCCCAGGGCGGCTATGGCTACACCTTC.

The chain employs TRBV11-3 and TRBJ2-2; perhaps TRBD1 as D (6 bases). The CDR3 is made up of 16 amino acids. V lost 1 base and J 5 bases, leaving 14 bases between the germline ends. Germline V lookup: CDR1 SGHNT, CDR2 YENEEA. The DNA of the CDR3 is TGTGCCAGCAGCTTAGGGGCGAACAGGGTAACCGGGGAGCTGTTTTTT. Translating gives CASSLGANRVTGELFF.

CDR3 amino acids: CASSLGLAGGTETQYF. The CDR3 region has the DNA TGTGCCAGCAGCTTAGGACTAGCGGGAGGAACGGAGACCCAGTACTTC. The V call is TRBV7-3, the J call TRBJ2-5; 14 nucleotides align to TRBD2. Germline assignment: CDR1 SGHTA and CDR2 FQGTGA. The CDR3 runs 16 residues. V trimming: 2 bases; J trimming: 5 bases; junction bases outside the gene matches: 4.

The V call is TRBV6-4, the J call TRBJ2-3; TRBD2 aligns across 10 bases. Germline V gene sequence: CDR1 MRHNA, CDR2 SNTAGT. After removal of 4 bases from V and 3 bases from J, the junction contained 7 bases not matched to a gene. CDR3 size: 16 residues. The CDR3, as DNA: TGTGCCAGCAGTGCCTTGCAAGCGGGAGGGACAGATACGCAGTATTTT. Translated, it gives CASSALQAGGTDTQYF.

CDR3 region: CASSMGHRGLNQPQHF. The CDR3 bases are TGTGCCAGTAGTATGGGTCACAGAGGACTTAATCAGCCCCAGCATTTT. The chain combines TRBV19 with TRBJ1-5; D uncertain. The V gene lost 3 bases and the J gene lost 4 bases, with 16 bases spanning the gap. The CDR3 covers 16 residues. Germline CDR1 is LNHDA and CDR2 is SQIVND (reference sequence).

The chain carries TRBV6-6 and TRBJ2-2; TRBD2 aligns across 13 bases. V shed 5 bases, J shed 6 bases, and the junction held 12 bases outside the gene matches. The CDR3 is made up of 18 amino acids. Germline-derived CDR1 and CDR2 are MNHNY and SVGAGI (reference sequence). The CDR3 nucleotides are TGTGCCAGCAGTCCAGGACTAGCGGGAGCTGTAGGTCCCGGGGAGCTGTTTTTT. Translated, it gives CASSPGLAGAVGPGELFF.

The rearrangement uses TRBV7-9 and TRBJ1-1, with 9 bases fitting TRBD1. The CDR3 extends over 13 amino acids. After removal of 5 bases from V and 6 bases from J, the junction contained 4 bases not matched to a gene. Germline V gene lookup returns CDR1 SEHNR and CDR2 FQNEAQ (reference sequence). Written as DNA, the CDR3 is TGTGCCAGCAGCCAGACAGGGGGTGCTGAAGCTTTCTTT. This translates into CASSQTGGAEAFF.

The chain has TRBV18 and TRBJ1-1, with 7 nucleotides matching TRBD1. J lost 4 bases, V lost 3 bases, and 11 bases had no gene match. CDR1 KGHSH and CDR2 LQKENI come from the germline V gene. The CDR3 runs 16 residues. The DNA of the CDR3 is TGTGCCAGCTCACCCGTCAGGGGGTTGGGGAGCACTGAAGCTTTCTTT. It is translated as CASSPVRGLGSTEAFF.

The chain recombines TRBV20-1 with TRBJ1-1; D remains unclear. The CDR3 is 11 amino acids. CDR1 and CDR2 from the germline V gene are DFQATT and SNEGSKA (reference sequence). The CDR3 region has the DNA TGCACCACAAGTGGGAACACTGAAGCTTTCTTT. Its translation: CTTSGNTEAFF.